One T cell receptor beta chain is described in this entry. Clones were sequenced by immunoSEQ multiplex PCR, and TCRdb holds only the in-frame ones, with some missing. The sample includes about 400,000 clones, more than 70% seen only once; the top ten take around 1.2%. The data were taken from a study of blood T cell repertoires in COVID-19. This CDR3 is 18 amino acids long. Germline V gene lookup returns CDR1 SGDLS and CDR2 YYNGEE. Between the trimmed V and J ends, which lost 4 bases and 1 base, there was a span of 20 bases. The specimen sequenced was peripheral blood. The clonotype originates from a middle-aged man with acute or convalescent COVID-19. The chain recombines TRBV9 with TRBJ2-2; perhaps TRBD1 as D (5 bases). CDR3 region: CASSPHGWSGKNTGELFF. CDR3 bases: TGTGCCAGCAGCCCACACGGATGGTCAGGGAAGAACACCGGGGAGCTGTTTTTT.